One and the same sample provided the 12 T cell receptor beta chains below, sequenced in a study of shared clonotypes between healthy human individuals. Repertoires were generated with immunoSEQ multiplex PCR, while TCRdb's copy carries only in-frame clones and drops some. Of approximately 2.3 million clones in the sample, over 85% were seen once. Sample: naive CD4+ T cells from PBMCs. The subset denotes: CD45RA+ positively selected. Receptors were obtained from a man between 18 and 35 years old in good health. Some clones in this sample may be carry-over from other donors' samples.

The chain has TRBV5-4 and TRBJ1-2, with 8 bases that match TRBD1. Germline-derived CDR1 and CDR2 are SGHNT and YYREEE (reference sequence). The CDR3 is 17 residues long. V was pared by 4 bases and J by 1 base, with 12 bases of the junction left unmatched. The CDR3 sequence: CASSLLTGAKYNYGYTF. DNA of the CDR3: TGTGCCAGCAGCCTCCTGACAGGGGCGAAGTATAACTATGGCTACACCTTC.

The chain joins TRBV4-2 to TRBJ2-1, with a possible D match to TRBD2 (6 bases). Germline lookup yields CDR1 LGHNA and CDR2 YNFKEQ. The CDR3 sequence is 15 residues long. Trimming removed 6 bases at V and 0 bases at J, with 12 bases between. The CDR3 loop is CASRRDSSSYNEQFF. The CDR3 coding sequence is TGTGCCAGCAGGCGGGACTCCAGCTCCTACAATGAGCAGTTCTTC.

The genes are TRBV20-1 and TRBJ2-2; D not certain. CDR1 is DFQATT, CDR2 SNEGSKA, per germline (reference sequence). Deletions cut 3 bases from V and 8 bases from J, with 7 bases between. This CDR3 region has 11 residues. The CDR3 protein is CSARSWGELFF. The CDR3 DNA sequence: TGCAGTGCTAGGAGTTGGGGGGAGCTGTTTTTT.

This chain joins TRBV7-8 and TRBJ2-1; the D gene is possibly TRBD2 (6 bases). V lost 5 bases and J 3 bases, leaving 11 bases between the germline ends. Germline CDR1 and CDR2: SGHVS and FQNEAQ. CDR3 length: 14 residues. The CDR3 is CASSAGPYYNEQFF. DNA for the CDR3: TGTGCCAGCAGCGCGGGACCGTACTACAATGAGCAGTTCTTC.

CDR3 nucleotides: TGTGCCAGCAGTCTTACCCAGGGGGCGGTTAGCAATCAGCCCCAGCATTTT. This codes for CASSLTQGAVSNQPQHF. The V call is TRBV27, the J call TRBJ1-5; TRBD1 matches 8 bases. Germline assignment: CDR1 MNHEY and CDR2 SMNVEV (reference sequence). Germline trimming cut 5 bases from V and 0 bases from J; bases unmatched to any gene: 9. This CDR3 has 17 residues.

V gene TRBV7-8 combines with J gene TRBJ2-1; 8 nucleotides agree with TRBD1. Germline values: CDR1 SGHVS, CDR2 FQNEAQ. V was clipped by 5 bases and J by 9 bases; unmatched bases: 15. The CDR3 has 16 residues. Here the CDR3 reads CASSRTGRGQQGEQFF. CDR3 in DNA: TGTGCCAGCAGCCGAACGGGCAGGGGGCAGCAAGGTGAGCAGTTCTTC.

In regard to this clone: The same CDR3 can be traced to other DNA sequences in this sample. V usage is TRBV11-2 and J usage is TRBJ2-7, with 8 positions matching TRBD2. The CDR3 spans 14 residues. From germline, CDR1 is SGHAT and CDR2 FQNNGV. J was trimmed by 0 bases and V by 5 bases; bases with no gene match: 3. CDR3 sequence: CASSRGGSSYEQYF. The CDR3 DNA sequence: TGTGCCAGCAGCCGCGGGGGGAGCTCCTACGAGCAGTACTTC.

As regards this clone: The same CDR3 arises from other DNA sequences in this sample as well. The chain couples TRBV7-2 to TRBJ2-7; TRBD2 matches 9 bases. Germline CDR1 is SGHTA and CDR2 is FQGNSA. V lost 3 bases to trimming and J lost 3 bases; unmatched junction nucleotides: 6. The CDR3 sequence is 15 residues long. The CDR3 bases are TGTGCCAGCAGCTTCTCGCTAGCGGGAAACTACGAGCAGTACTTC. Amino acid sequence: CASSFSLAGNYEQYF.

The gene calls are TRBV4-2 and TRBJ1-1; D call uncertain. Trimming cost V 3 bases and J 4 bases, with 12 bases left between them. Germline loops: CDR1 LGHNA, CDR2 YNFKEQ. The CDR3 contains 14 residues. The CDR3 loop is CASSQEARSTEAFF. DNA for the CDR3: TGTGCCAGCAGCCAGGAAGCAAGGAGCACTGAAGCTTTCTTT.

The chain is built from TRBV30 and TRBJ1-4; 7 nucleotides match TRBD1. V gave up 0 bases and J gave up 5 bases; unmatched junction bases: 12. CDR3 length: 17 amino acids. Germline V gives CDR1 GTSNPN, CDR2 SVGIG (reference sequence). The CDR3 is CAWSVAGQRWSNEKLFF. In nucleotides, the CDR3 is TGTGCCTGGAGTGTAGCGGGACAGCGCTGGAGCAATGAAAAACTGTTTTTT.

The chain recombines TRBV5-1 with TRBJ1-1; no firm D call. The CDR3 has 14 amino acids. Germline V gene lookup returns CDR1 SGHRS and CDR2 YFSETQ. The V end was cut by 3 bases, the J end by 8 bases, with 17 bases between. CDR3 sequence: CASSSTPVGPEAFF. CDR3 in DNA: TGCGCCAGCAGCTCCACCCCCGTCGGGCCAGAAGCTTTCTTT. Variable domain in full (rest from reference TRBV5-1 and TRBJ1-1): KAGVTQTPRYLIKTRGQQVTLSCSPISGHRSVSWYQQTPGQGLQFLFEYFSETQRNKGNFPGRFSGRQFSNSRSEMNVSTLELGDSALYLCASSSTPVGPEAFFGQGTRLTVV.

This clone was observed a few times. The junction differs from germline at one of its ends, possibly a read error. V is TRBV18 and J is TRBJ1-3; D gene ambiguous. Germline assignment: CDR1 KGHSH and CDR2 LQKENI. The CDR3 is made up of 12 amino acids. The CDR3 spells CASSPPYPGNEF. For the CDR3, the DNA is TGTGCCAGCTCACCACCATATCCGGGCAACGAATTT. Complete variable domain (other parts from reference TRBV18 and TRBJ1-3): NAGVMQNPRHLVRRRGQEARLRCSPMKGHSHVYWYRQLPEEGLKFMVYLQKENIIDESGMPKERFSAEFPKEGPSILRIQQVVRGDSAAYFCASSPPYPGNEFGEGSWLTVV.